What follows are 26 T cell receptor beta chains derived from one specimen sequenced in a study of control samples from healthy donors and cancer patients (dated by TCRdb to 2018 to 2020). Library creation used the immunoSEQ multiplex PCR assay. Entries here come from immuneACCESS through TCRdb and include only in-frame sequences with V and J called. Some clones fail to appear in such tables; in the studies checked, an unresolved V gene covers under half of the shortfall, and the cause of the remainder is unknown. This sample lists some 110,000 clones; about 93% were detected once. The ten largest clones represent about 2.6% of the sample. The sample comprised blood. The receptors stem from a man aged 30 to 45 in good health.

V is TRBV5-1 and J is TRBJ1-2; D not certain. Germline loops: CDR1 SGHRS, CDR2 YFSETQ. The CDR3 totals 13 residues. The V gene lost 0 bases and the J gene lost 7 bases, with 10 bases spanning the gap. CDR3 bases: TGCGCCAGCAGCTTGGACGGGGTTGGTGGCTACACCTTC. It yields the protein CASSLDGVGGYTF.

In this sample, this clone turned up once. The chain uses TRBV18 and TRBJ2-7; 8 nucleotides align to TRBD1. The V gene's germline CDR1 is KGHSH and CDR2 LQKENI. The CDR3 runs 14 residues. The junction had 4 bases not matched to a gene; V was cut back by 1 base and J by 5 bases. The CDR3 DNA is TGTGCCAGCTCACCACGACAGGGGATCCACGAGCAGTACTTC. Residues: CASSPRQGIHEQYF. The full variable domain, rest sourced from reference TRBV18 and TRBJ2-7, is NAGVMQNPRHLVRRRGQEARLRCSPMKGHSHVYWYRQLPEEGLKFMVYLQKENIIDESGMPKERFSAEFPKEGPSILRIQQVVRGDSAAYFCASSPRQGIHEQYFGPGTRLTVT.

This rearrangement joins TRBV28 to TRBJ1-2; D gene unclear. CDR3 length: 13 residues. The V and J ends lost 2 bases and 2 bases respectively, with 6 bases between them. CDR1 and CDR2 from the germline V gene are MDHEN and SYDVKM. The CDR3 DNA reads as TGTGCCAGCAGTTTAGAGGGAAACTATGGCTACACCTTC. Its protein is CASSLEGNYGYTF.

This chain joins TRBV7-2 and TRBJ1-4; D is unclear. V was cut by 5 bases and J by 7 bases, with 14 bases left in between. Germline loops: CDR1 SGHTA, CDR2 FQGNSA. The CDR3 is 14 amino acids. The CDR3: CASSLRRVREKLFF. CDR3 DNA: TGTGCCAGCAGCCTACGAAGGGTGCGTGAAAAACTGTTTTTT.

This chain links TRBV11-2 with TRBJ2-3; D might be TRBD2 (5 bases). Trimming removed 5 bases at V and 7 bases at J, with 19 bases between. Germline CDR1 and CDR2: SGHAT and FQNNGV. The CDR3 length is 15 residues. CDR3 protein: CASSIPPGFLNTQYF. The CDR3 bases are TGTGCCAGCAGCATCCCACCGGGGTTTTTAAATACGCAGTATTTT.

CDR3 DNA: TGCGCCAGCAGCTTCGGAGGGCTGGGTAATGAAAAACTGTTTTTT. Its protein product is CASSFGGLGNEKLFF. The chain recombines TRBV5-1 with TRBJ1-4, with no clear D. Trimming removed 2 bases from V and 4 bases from J, with 12 bases in between. The CDR3 has 15 amino acids. CDR1 and CDR2 from the germline V gene are SGHRS and YFSETQ.

V is TRBV7-2 and J is TRBJ2-3; 11 positions match TRBD2. After removal of 2 bases from V and 2 bases from J, the junction contained 3 bases not matched to a gene. CDR1 and CDR2 from the germline V gene are SGHTA and FQGNSA. The CDR3 covers 16 residues. This CDR3 is CASSLRLAGLTDTQYF. The CDR3 nucleotides are TGTGCCAGCAGCTTAAGACTAGCGGGGCTCACAGATACGCAGTATTTT.

This chain uses TRBV7-8 with TRBJ2-1; D remains ambiguous. The CDR3 runs to 12 residues. Germline V gene sequence: CDR1 SGHVS, CDR2 FQNEAQ. Deletions cut 1 base from V and 12 bases from J, with 10 bases between. CDR3 DNA: TGTGCCAGCAGCTTAGGCGCCACACGGCAGTTCTTC. Translated: CASSLGATRQFF. The full variable domain, in which reference TRBV7-8 and TRBJ2-1 provide the parts outside the CDR3, is GAGVSQSPRYKVAKRGQDVALRCDPISGHVSLFWYQQALGQGPEFLTYFQNEAQLDKSGLPSDRFFAERPEGSVSTLKIQRTQQEDSAVYLCASSLGATRQFFGPGTRLTVL.

This chain connects TRBV5-6 to TRBJ2-3; tentative D call: TRBD2 (5 bases). CDR1 is SGHDT, CDR2 YYEEEE, per germline. The CDR3 contains 17 residues. The ends were cut back, 1 base at V and 7 bases at J, with 22 bases in the middle. CDR3 protein: CASSLMLFGVSGNTQYF. The DNA for the CDR3 is TGTGCCAGCAGCTTGATGCTCTTCGGGGTCTCGGGGAATACGCAGTATTTT.

The chain links TRBV28 to TRBJ1-1; weak D call: TRBD1 (5 bases). The CDR3 runs 13 residues. From germline, CDR1 is MDHEN and CDR2 SYDVKM. The germline V and J ends were trimmed by 3 bases and 6 bases, with 11 bases remaining between them. The CDR3 region has the DNA TGTGCCAGCAGTTTTGGGGGGATCGCTGAAGCTTTCTTT. The encoded protein is CASSFGGIAEAFF.

The chain employs TRBV2 and TRBJ2-5; tentatively, D is TRBD1 or TRBD2 (7 bases each). Germline V gene lookup returns CDR1 SNHLY and CDR2 FYNNEI. V dropped 5 bases and J dropped 4 bases, with 17 bases sitting between them. The CDR3 has 15 residues. The CDR3 DNA reads TGTGCCAGCAGTTTCCGGACAGGCGGGGGAGAGACCCAGTACTTC. It translates to CASSFRTGGGETQYF.

V usage is TRBV10-1 and J usage is TRBJ1-2; a weak D match, TRBD1 (5 bases). CDR3 size: 18 residues. The germline V gene has CDR1 WNHNN and CDR2 SYGVQD (reference sequence). V was shortened by 4 bases and J by 4 bases, with 25 bases between the two germline ends. CDR3 region: CASSGGSVGDLTPYGYTF. DNA for the CDR3: TGCGCCAGCAGTGGAGGATCCGTCGGGGACCTTACCCCCTATGGCTACACCTTC.

The V and J genes are TRBV11-3 and TRBJ2-1, with 12 bases matching TRBD2. Per germline, CDR1 SGHNT and CDR2 YENEEA. V gave up 5 bases and J gave up 8 bases; unmatched junction bases: 13. The CDR3 sequence is 17 residues long. CDR3 coding DNA: TGTGCCAGCAGCCATAACTTTCTAGCGGGGGGGCCGGATGAGCAGTTCTTC. Translation: CASSHNFLAGGPDEQFF.

CDR3 DNA: TGTGCCAGCAGTTACTCTTTGAGTCAGCCCCAGCATTTT. This gives the protein CASSYSLSQPQHF. The chain uses TRBV6-5 and TRBJ1-5; the D is unclear. CDR3 length: 13 amino acids. V was shortened by 0 bases and J by 6 bases, with 6 bases between the two germline ends. Per germline, CDR1 MNHEY and CDR2 SVGAGI.

This chain joins TRBV10-3 and TRBJ2-3, with 8 bases identical to TRBD2. This CDR3 has 14 residues. CDR1 ENHRY and CDR2 SYGVKD come from the germline V gene. Germline trimming cut 10 bases from V and 3 bases from J; bases unmatched to any gene: 9. The CDR3 DNA reads TGTGCCACGGGAGGGGGGGGACTGACAGATACGCAGTATTTT. As protein: CATGGGGLTDTQYF.

V and J are TRBV6-6 and TRBJ1-5; 8 bases map to TRBD1. The trim removed 2 bases at V and 2 bases at J, leaving 5 bases unmatched. Germline V gene data show CDR1 as MNHNY and CDR2 as SVGAGI (reference sequence). This CDR3 contains 16 residues. The CDR3 region is CASSYRQGARNQPQHF. The CDR3 nucleotides are TGTGCCAGCAGTTACAGGCAGGGGGCCCGCAATCAGCCCCAGCATTTT.

The rearrangement joins TRBV19 to TRBJ2-6; TRBD1 matches 10 bases. The CDR3 is 18 residues long. The V gene end was trimmed by 5 bases and the J gene end by 0 bases; junction bases not matched to a gene: 7. Germline loops: CDR1 LNHDA, CDR2 SQIVND (reference sequence). The CDR3 coding sequence is TGTGCCAGTAGTCTTGGGACAGGGGTTAACTCTGGGGCCAACGTCCTGACTTTC. This translates into CASSLGTGVNSGANVLTF.

The V call is TRBV6-5, the J call TRBJ1-1; D unresolved. V lost 2 bases and J lost 1, with 5 bases in between. Germline V gene sequence: CDR1 MNHEY, CDR2 SVGAGI. CDR3 length equals 13 residues. In DNA, the CDR3 is TGTGCCAGCAGTTACGCTACGAACACTGAAGCTTTCTTT. Translated, it gives CASSYATNTEAFF.

The chain links TRBV19 to TRBJ1-5, with unresolved D. V was clipped by 5 bases and J by 2 bases, with 16 bases between them. This CDR3 region has 16 residues. Germline assignment: CDR1 LNHDA and CDR2 SQIVND (reference sequence). The CDR3 spells CASSPSVPGGNQPQHF. In nucleotides, the CDR3 is TGTGCCAGTAGTCCCTCGGTCCCGGGAGGCAATCAGCCCCAGCATTTT.

V usage is TRBV5-1 and J usage is TRBJ1-1, with unresolved D. Germline assignment: CDR1 SGHRS and CDR2 YFSETQ. CDR3 length: 12 residues. Trimming shortened V by 4 bases and J by 10 bases, and 14 bases separated the two germline ends. Here the CDR3 reads CASSPGPMGAFF. The CDR3, as DNA: TGCGCCAGCAGCCCTGGACCGATGGGAGCTTTCTTT.

The chain is built from TRBV10-3 and TRBJ2-5; D remains ambiguous. CDR1 and CDR2 (germline): ENHRY, SYGVKD. With 0 bases removed from V and 5 bases from J, the gap between germline ends came to 4 bases. The CDR3 is made up of 12 amino acids. The CDR3 sequence: CAISESAETQYF. DNA of the CDR3: TGTGCCATCAGTGAGTCCGCGGAGACCCAGTACTTC.

This chain links TRBV7-3 with TRBJ1-1, with a possible D match to TRBD1 (5 bases). The CDR3 has 15 residues. Looked up from germline, CDR1 is SGHTA and CDR2 is FQGTGA. The V end was cut by 2 bases, the J end by 4 bases, with 14 bases between. CDR3 bases: TGTGCCAGCAGCTTATGGGCAGGGTCCGGCACTGAAGCTTTCTTT. Its translation is CASSLWAGSGTEAFF.

The chain is built from TRBV18 and TRBJ2-7; D is uncertain. The CDR3 length is 15 residues. V lost 3 bases and J 2 bases, leaving 14 bases between the germline ends. Germline values: CDR1 KGHSH, CDR2 LQKENI. CDR3: CASSPTPDLAYEQYF. The CDR3 DNA is TGTGCCAGCTCACCTACCCCAGACCTAGCCTACGAGCAGTACTTC.

The chain combines TRBV7-2 with TRBJ2-7; 7 positions agree with TRBD2. There are 14 residues in the CDR3. V trimming: 5 bases; J trimming: 2 bases; junction bases outside the gene matches: 6. CDR1 is SGHTA and CDR2 is FQGNSA in the germline V gene. CDR3 region: CASSLEGTTYEQYF. Here the CDR3 DNA reads TGTGCCAGCAGCCTGGAGGGGACTACCTACGAGCAGTACTTC.

The rearrangement links TRBV12-3 or TRBV12-4 to TRBJ2-1; D remains unclear. CDR3 size: 11 residues. V was cut by 2 bases and J by 8 bases, with 4 bases left in between. The CDR3 region is CASSLSHEQFF. The CDR3 DNA reads as TGTGCCAGCAGTTTATCGCATGAGCAGTTCTTC.

The chain has TRBV27 and TRBJ1-5; D perhaps matches TRBD1 (5 bases). The CDR3 covers 15 residues. V dropped 2 bases and J dropped 1 base, with 9 bases sitting between them. Germline lookup yields CDR1 MNHEY and CDR2 SMNVEV (reference sequence). DNA of the CDR3: TGTGCCAGCAGTTTAGGGGGTAGCAGCAATCAGCCCCAGCATTTT. Translation gives CASSLGGSSNQPQHF.